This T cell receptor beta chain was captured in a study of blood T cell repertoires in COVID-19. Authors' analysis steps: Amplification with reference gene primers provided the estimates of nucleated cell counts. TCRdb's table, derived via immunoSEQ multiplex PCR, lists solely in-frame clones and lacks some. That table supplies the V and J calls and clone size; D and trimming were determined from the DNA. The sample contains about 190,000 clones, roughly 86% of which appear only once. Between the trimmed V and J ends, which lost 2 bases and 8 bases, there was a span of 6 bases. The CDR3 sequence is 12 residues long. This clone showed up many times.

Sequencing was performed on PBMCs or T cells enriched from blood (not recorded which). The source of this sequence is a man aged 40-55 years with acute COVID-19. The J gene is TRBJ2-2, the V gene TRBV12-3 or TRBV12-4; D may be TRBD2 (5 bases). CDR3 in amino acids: CASSLTGGELFF. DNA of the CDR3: TGTGCCAGCAGTTTAACGGGAGGGGAGCTGTTTTTT.